The T cell receptor beta chain under discussion was sequenced for a study of metastatic and nonmetastatic thyroid tumors. Turning to the study itself: The comparison covered peripheral blood and tumor or nodule tissue in malignant and benign thyroid patients.

Germline values: CDR1 SGHAT, CDR2 FQDESV (reference sequence). The CDR3 extends over 17 amino acids. In the authors' workflow: Differences in CDR3 between clinicopathological groups were drawn on to build a classifier intended to discriminate distant-metastatic papillary thyroid cancer patients. TCRdb re-called the PCR reads with MiXCR. These V and J calls rely on TCRdb rather than the paper's analysis. The sample holds 25,000 to 30,000 clones; 15% are singletons and the top ten take approximately 3.3%. Every patient underwent thyroid surgery untreated. On this clone: Its specificity is not known.

Study-level points and caveats: The study reportedly found significantly higher TCR beta diversity in malignant thyroid tumors than benign nodules, in blood and tumor.

The receptor's source is a female donor with papillary thyroid cancer or a benign thyroid nodule (not recorded which). Some clones in this sample may be carry-over from other donors' samples. Specimen: blood. This chain links TRBV11-1 with TRBJ2-7; the D gene could be TRBD1 or TRBD2 (5 bases each). The last part of the DNA fits TRBJ2-1 better; the J call may be wrong. CDR3 loop: CASRRAGVGVSYNEQFF. DNA for the CDR3: TGTGCCAGCAGACGAGCTGGGGTGGGGGTCTCCTACAATGAGCAGTTCTTC.